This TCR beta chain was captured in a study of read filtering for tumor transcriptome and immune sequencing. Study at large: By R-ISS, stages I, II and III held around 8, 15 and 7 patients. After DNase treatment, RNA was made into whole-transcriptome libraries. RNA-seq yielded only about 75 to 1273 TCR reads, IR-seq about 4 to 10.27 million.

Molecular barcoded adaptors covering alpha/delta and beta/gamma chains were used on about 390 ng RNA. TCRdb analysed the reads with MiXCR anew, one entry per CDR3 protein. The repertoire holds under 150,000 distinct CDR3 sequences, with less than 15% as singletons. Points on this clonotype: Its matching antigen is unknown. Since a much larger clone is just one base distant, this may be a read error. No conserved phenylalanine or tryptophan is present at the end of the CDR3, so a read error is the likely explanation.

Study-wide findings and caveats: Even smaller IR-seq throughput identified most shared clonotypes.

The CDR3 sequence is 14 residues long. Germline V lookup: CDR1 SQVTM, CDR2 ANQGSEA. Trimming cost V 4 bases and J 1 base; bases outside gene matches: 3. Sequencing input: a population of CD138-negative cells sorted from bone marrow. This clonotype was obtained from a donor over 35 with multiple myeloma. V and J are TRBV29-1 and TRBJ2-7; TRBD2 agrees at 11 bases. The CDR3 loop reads CSVGPSGRSYEQYL. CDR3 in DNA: TGCAGCGTTGGCCCTAGCGGGAGGTCCTACGAGCAGTACCTC.